The T cell receptor (beta chain) described here comes from a study of T cell responses to AZD1222 COVID-19 vaccine (dated by TCRdb to about 2021). With regard to the full study: Because spike-specific TCR depth and breadth did not differ between the two schedules, AZD1222 recipients who got a second dose at roughly 4 weeks were pooled with those who got a second dose at roughly 12 weeks. A total of over 230 trial participants underwent TCR sequencing, of whom more than 200 had received two doses of AZD1222 and around 26 had received two doses of the MenACWY control vaccine. Trial participants were enrolled by age into 18-55, 56-69 and 70-plus year subgroups, with around 150, 28 and 57 TCR-sequenced participants respectively.

What the time point label conveys for this sample: baseline before first vaccination. Vaccinee samples were obtained from the UK trials COV001 and COV002, which included a single-blind randomized controlled phase 2/3 trial of AZD1222 (ChAdOx1 nCoV-19) in healthy adults. Trial participant PBMC samples were collected at day 0 and day 28 after the second dose for TCRbeta chain sequencing. In this sample, this clone turned up once. The antigen this receptor binds is unknown. Base qualities are not recorded, but no much larger clone differs from it by a single base. Points the paper makes about the study in general: Conclusions about previously exposed vaccinees are limited, since just 6 or 7 AZD1222 recipients were seropositive for SARS-CoV-2 at baseline. The vaccine-associated CD4 TCRs covered the entire spike protein, and the dominant responses fell in regions 160-218 and 743-854. Reportedly, close to half of the unique spike-specific TCRs recognized epitopes lying outside the regions that are mutated in the B.1.351 and B.1.1.7 variants. The 56-69-year group was small, and its depth increase did not reach significance, likely because of low power. Participants were mostly white British, with more females than males. The authors suggested clonal diversity may have been underestimated. No day 14 peak-response samples were available, so repertoires were characterized only after the peak T cell response. Spike-specific TCR breadth and depth rose significantly after two AZD1222 doses compared with day 0 and with MenACWY recipients.

The CDR3 regions of human TCRbeta chains were analyzed by immunosequencing. In the original analysis: Repertoire TCRs were checked for matches against a reference library of SARS-CoV-2-specific TCRs that had been generated using the MIRA antigen-specificity platform. Breadth was defined as the fraction of unique TCRs that were SARS-CoV-2-associated, and depth was defined as the fraction of total T cells that were SARS-CoV-2-associated. Using the MIRA data, each spike-specific TCR was assigned both to the spike region to which the TCR was reactive and to a CD4 or CD8 class. Log10-transformed breadth and depth values were compared by one-way ANOVA with Sidak's multiple comparisons tests. TCRdb carries this immuneACCESS record with in-frame sequences only. Its versions omit some clonotypes, under half of them owing to an unresolved V gene in the studies checked, with the rest unexplained. Clone size and the V and J calls come from that table; the DNA yielded D and trimming. Counted in this sample were roughly 130,000 clones; more than 80% of them appeared once. The ten top clones hold around 3.1% of the sample.

This sequence originates from an adult in good health. Sequencing was performed on peripheral blood, taken on day 0 of AZD1222 vaccination.

At the DNA level, the sequence is TGTGCCAGCAGCTTAGCGGGGGGGCCAGATACGCAGTATTTT. It translates as CASSLAGGPDTQYF. In this chain, TRBV11-2 is recombined with TRBJ2-3; TRBD2 lines up with 8 middle nucleotides. The cysteine opens and the phenylalanine closes a CDR3 of 14 amino acids. Solely the CDR3 DNA is kept, with 42 bases framed from the first base. V ends up 1 base short and J 4 bases short, with an unmatched junction base count of 1. CDR1 and CDR2 are drawn from the germline V gene: SGHAT, FQNNGV.